This TCR beta chain is drawn from a study of cytomegalovirus exposure and HLA in healthy donors. Profiled with immunoSEQ multiplex PCR; TCRdb holds only in-frame clones, not every one. In the table there are roughly 300,000 clones, 70% to 90% of which are singletons. The sample consisted of PBMCs. This TCR was recovered from a woman under 30 in good health and CMV-seronegative.

The CDR3 here is CASSYPDRGASGNTIYF. The CDR3 DNA sequence: TGTGCCAGCAGTTACCCGGACAGGGGTGCTTCTGGAAACACCATATATTTT. This chain joins TRBV28 and TRBJ1-3; 9 nucleotides align to TRBD1. CDR1 is MDHEN and CDR2 is SYDVKM in the germline V gene. The CDR3 spans 17 residues. Trimming at V came to 4 bases and at J to 1 base, leaving 8 bases not matched to a gene. The full variable domain, with the rest looked up from reference TRBV28 and TRBJ1-3, is DVKVTQSSRYLVKRTGEKVFLECVQDMDHENMFWYRQDPGLGLRLIYFSYDVKMKEKGDIPEGYSVSREKKERFSLILESASTNQTSMYLCASSYPDRGASGNTIYFGEGSWLTVV.